These 25 T cell receptor beta chains share one sample of origin, sequenced in a study of response to subunit inactivated influenza vaccine. TCRdb called the RT-PCR reads again in MiXCR, with one record for every CDR3 protein. The sample yields under 850,000 distinct CDR3 sequences, about 18% seen once. The sequencing used PBMCs from blood, collected 5 to 6 days after vaccination. These receptors originate from a man aged 50 or older who received an inactivated influenza vaccine.

Many counts were recorded for this clonotype. This chain connects TRBV29-1 to TRBJ1-5; TRBD1 agrees at 9 bases. V lost 1 base and J lost 4; bases outside the gene matches: 5. The V gene's germline CDR1 is SQVTM and CDR2 ANQGSEA. The CDR3 loop spans 15 amino acids. In nucleotides, the CDR3 is TGCAGCGTTGAAGTCTCCGGGACAGGGAATCAGCCCCAGCATTTT. Its protein is CSVEVSGTGNQPQHF.

This clonotype turned up a few times. This chain links TRBV5-1 with TRBJ2-7, with 14 positions matching TRBD2. The CDR3 has 16 amino acids. CDR1 is SGHRS and CDR2 is YFSETQ in the germline V gene. Trimming at V came to 0 bases and at J to 3 bases, leaving 2 bases not matched to a gene. CDR3 in DNA: TGCGCCAGCAGCTTGGGGGGGACTAGCGGGAGCTACGAGCAGTACTTC. It is translated as CASSLGGTSGSYEQYF.

Only a few counts were recorded for this clonotype. The V gene is TRBV27, the J gene TRBJ2-7; D unclear. The CDR3 extends over 15 amino acids. V shed 2 bases and J shed 0 bases, with 11 bases lying between them. Germline V gene data show CDR1 as MNHEY and CDR2 as SMNVEV (reference sequence). The CDR3 sequence: CASSLGLSSSYEQYF. CDR3 nucleotide sequence: TGTGCCAGCAGTTTAGGCCTATCGAGCTCCTACGAGCAGTACTTC.

This clonotype has just one count. The genes are TRBV23-1 and TRBJ2-7, with D uncertain. TRBV23-1 is given ORF status, its function remaining uncertain. Trimming shortened V by 9 bases and J by 3 bases, and 9 bases separated the two germline ends. CDR3 length: 11 residues. The CDR3 DNA reads TGCGCCAGTCCAGGTCTCTACGAGCAGTACTTC. Amino acid sequence: CASPGLYEQYF.

The chain links TRBV5-1 to TRBJ2-1; 8 nucleotides agree with TRBD2. Germline values: CDR1 SGHRS, CDR2 YFSETQ. The CDR3 sequence is 17 residues long. The V gene end was trimmed by 2 bases and the J gene end by 2 bases; junction bases not matched to a gene: 9. The CDR3 region is CASSFGTRGPPYNEQFF. CDR3 bases: TGCGCCAGCAGCTTCGGGACTAGAGGCCCCCCCTACAATGAGCAGTTCTTC. Complete variable domain (other parts from reference TRBV5-1 and TRBJ2-1): KAGVTQTPRYLIKTRGQQVTLSCSPISGHRSVSWYQQTPGQGLQFLFEYFSETQRNKGNFPGRFSGRQFSNSRSEMNVSTLELGDSALYLCASSFGTRGPPYNEQFFGPGTRLTVL.

The chain links TRBV20-1 to TRBJ2-3, with 12 bases lining up with TRBD2. Germline-derived CDR1 and CDR2 are DFQATT and SNEGSKA (reference sequence). J gave up 11 bases and V 5 bases, and 8 bases lay outside the gene matches. This CDR3 has 13 residues. CDR3 in DNA: TGCAGTGCTGCAAGGACTAGCGGGAAAGGGCAGTATTTT. Translating gives CSAARTSGKGQYF.

The sample holds a few counts of this clonotype. J is TRBJ2-2 and V is TRBV12-3 or TRBV12-4; 8 bases match TRBD1. The CDR3 is made up of 16 amino acids. J gave up 7 bases and V 4 bases, and 11 bases lay outside the gene matches. The CDR3 DNA reads as TGTGCCAGCAGTTCCCCTACATCAGGGGGCTTCGGGGAGCTGTTTTTT. Translation gives CASSSPTSGGFGELFF.

This clonotype was detected many times. The chain uses TRBV29-1 and TRBJ1-5; TRBD1 aligns across 7 bases. CDR3 size: 13 residues. The germline CDR1 and CDR2 sequences are SQVTM and ANQGSEA. Trimming at V came to 4 bases and at J to 4 bases, leaving 4 bases not matched to a gene. The CDR3 here is CSVAQGLNQPQHF. DNA for the CDR3: TGCAGCGTTGCACAGGGGCTAAATCAGCCCCAGCATTTT.

This chain joins TRBV4-3 and TRBJ2-2; 8 nucleotides align to TRBD2. This CDR3 is built from 15 residues. Germline V gives CDR1 LGHNA, CDR2 YSLEER. V shed 0 bases, J shed 3 bases, and the junction held 0 bases outside the gene matches. The CDR3 spells CASSQEAGDTGELFF. The DNA for the CDR3 is TGCGCCAGCAGCCAAGAAGCGGGAGACACCGGGGAGCTGTTTTTT.

At least ten counts were recorded for this clonotype. This rearrangement joins TRBV12-3 or TRBV12-4 to TRBJ2-1, with D unresolved. V lost 5 bases and J 2 bases, leaving 7 bases between the germline ends. This CDR3 is 13 amino acids long. CDR3 amino acids: CASSPGPYNEQFF. The DNA for the CDR3 is TGTGCCAGCAGTCCCGGACCCTACAATGAGCAGTTCTTC.

The chain employs TRBV29-1 and TRBJ2-5; TRBD2 might be the D (7 bases). V was clipped by 4 bases and J by 5 bases, with 14 bases between them. In germline, CDR1 is SQVTM, CDR2 ANQGSEA. The CDR3 is made up of 13 amino acids. This CDR3 reads CSVVRGAGETQYF. CDR3 sequence (DNA): TGCAGCGTTGTCCGGGGGGCAGGGGAGACCCAGTACTTC.

This clonotype was observed a few times. The rearrangement uses TRBV29-1 and TRBJ2-2, with D tentatively TRBD2 (5 bases). V lost 3 bases to trimming and J lost 4 bases, with 6 bases between them. CDR1 SQVTM and CDR2 ANQGSEA come from the germline V gene. The CDR3 contains 12 residues. CDR3 sequence (DNA): TGCAGCGTTGATCTAGCCACCGGGGAGCTGTTTTTT. It encodes CSVDLATGELFF.

The V gene is TRBV20-1, the J gene TRBJ2-6, with D possibly TRBD1 on 6 matching bases. The ends were cut back, 6 bases at V and 0 bases at J, with 15 bases in the middle. Germline CDR1 and CDR2: DFQATT and SNEGSKA (reference sequence). CDR3 size: 16 residues. The CDR3 nucleotides are TGCAGTGCCCCGGACAGACAAACCTCTGGGGCCAACGTCCTGACTTTC. Its protein product is CSAPDRQTSGANVLTF.

The rearrangement links TRBV7-8 to TRBJ2-1; D is ambiguous. There are 15 residues in the CDR3. The germline CDR1 and CDR2 sequences are SGHVS and FQNEAQ. V was cut by 5 bases and J by 3 bases, with 14 bases left in between. The CDR3 nucleotides are TGTGCCAGCAGCCCCTCTACGGTCTACTACAATGAGCAGTTCTTC. Amino acid sequence: CASSPSTVYYNEQFF.

The V gene is TRBV11-2, the J gene TRBJ2-5; TRBD2 matches at 9 bases. Trimming took 2 bases from V and 5 from J; bases not matched to a gene: 9. CDR3 size: 16 residues. The V gene's germline CDR1 is SGHAT and CDR2 FQNNGV. The CDR3 is CASSLIGGTSWETQYF. DNA of the CDR3: TGTGCCAGCAGCTTAATTGGGGGGACTAGCTGGGAGACCCAGTACTTC.

This chain connects TRBV7-2 to TRBJ2-3, with TRBD1 matching over 7 bases. CDR1 and CDR2 from the germline V gene are SGHTA and FQGNSA. CDR3 length equals 18 residues. The J segment lost 2 bases and the V segment lost 0 bases, leaving 11 bases of the junction unmatched. In DNA form, the CDR3 reads TGTGCCAGCAGCTTAGCCCGACACAGGGGAAGTATCACAGATACGCAGTATTTT. Translated, it gives CASSLARHRGSITDTQYF.

The chain has TRBV5-1 and TRBJ1-2; D unclear. The germline CDR1 and CDR2 sequences are SGHRS and YFSETQ. V was trimmed by 0 bases and J by 1 base, leaving 10 bases between them. The CDR3 sequence is 15 residues long. The CDR3 sequence: CASSLARQNNYGYTF. CDR3 DNA sequence: TGCGCCAGCAGCTTGGCCAGACAAAATAACTATGGCTACACCTTC. Based on the CDR3 plus reference TRBV5-1 and TRBJ1-2, the full variable domain is KAGVTQTPRYLIKTRGQQVTLSCSPISGHRSVSWYQQTPGQGLQFLFEYFSETQRNKGNFPGRFSGRQFSNSRSEMNVSTLELGDSALYLCASSLARQNNYGYTFGSGTRLTVV.

The chain uses TRBV7-9 and TRBJ2-7; D gene uncertain. The germline V and J ends were trimmed by 8 bases and 0 bases, with 14 bases remaining between them. Germline V lookup: CDR1 SEHNR, CDR2 FQNEAQ (reference sequence). The CDR3 is 14 residues long. The CDR3 nucleotides are TGTGCCAGCCTCAAAATTGGAGCCTCCTACGAGCAGTACTTC. Encoded protein: CASLKIGASYEQYF.

Only a few counts were recorded for this clonotype. V usage is TRBV4-2 and J usage is TRBJ2-2, with TRBD1 matching 8 bases. The CDR3 sequence is 17 residues long. After removal of 3 bases from V and 3 bases from J, the junction contained 9 bases not matched to a gene. Germline CDR1 and CDR2: LGHNA and YNFKEQ. The chain's CDR3 is CASSQEQGQEYTGELFF. The CDR3 region has the DNA TGTGCCAGCAGCCAGGAGCAGGGACAGGAGTACACCGGGGAGCTGTTTTTT.

V and J are TRBV24-1 and TRBJ1-5, with D hard to call. V lost 4 bases to trimming and J lost 4 bases, with 10 bases between them. The CDR3 length is 14 residues. Per the germline V gene, CDR1 is KGHDR and CDR2 is SFDVKD. The CDR3 reads CATSDGRGNQPQHF. CDR3 nucleotides: TGTGCCACCAGTGACGGCCGAGGTAATCAGCCCCAGCATTTT.

V is TRBV6-2 or TRBV6-3 and J is TRBJ2-5; 11 nucleotides align to TRBD2. V trimming: 1 base; J trimming: 5 bases; junction bases outside the gene matches: 18. The CDR3 runs 20 residues. Per the germline V gene, CDR1 is MNHEY and CDR2 is SVGEGT. In DNA, the CDR3 is TGTGCCAGCAGTTACTTCATACTAGCGGGGGAGATCGGGCCCAGGGAGACCCAGTACTTC. Amino acid sequence: CASSYFILAGEIGPRETQYF.

This clonotype was seen repeatedly, ten times or more. V usage is TRBV7-9 and J usage is TRBJ2-7; TRBD1 agrees at 7 bases. The V gene's germline CDR1 is SEHNR and CDR2 FQNEAQ (reference sequence). The ends lost 6 bases at V and 1 base at J; junction bases unmatched: 6. There are 14 residues in the CDR3. In DNA, the CDR3 is TGTGCCAGCAGACCGGGACAGCGATCCTACGAGCAGTACTTC. Protein: CASRPGQRSYEQYF.

This clonotype was seen only a few times. The chain recombines TRBV29-1 with TRBJ2-7; D uncertain. Deletions cut 4 bases from V and 2 bases from J, with 6 bases between. This CDR3 region has 11 residues. Per the germline V gene, CDR1 is SQVTM and CDR2 is ANQGSEA. CDR3 sequence (DNA): TGCAGCGTTGCTGGGACCTACGAGCAGTACTTC. It is translated as CSVAGTYEQYF.

The rearrangement joins TRBV6-1 to TRBJ1-3; tentative D call: TRBD1 (5 bases). There are 15 residues in the CDR3. The germline V gene has CDR1 MNHNS and CDR2 SASEGT. The germline V and J ends were trimmed by 6 bases and 4 bases, with 16 bases remaining between them. The CDR3 DNA sequence: TGTGCCAGCAGACGCGACAGTGCGGCGGGAAACACCATATATTTT. Translated: CASRRDSAAGNTIYF.

This chain uses TRBV19 with TRBJ2-3; D is unresolved. Germline-derived CDR1 and CDR2 are LNHDA and SQIVND (reference sequence). V was shortened by 7 bases and J by 2 bases, with 13 bases between the two germline ends. The CDR3 loop spans 14 amino acids. CDR3 residues: CASTGTWATDTQYF. In nucleotides, the CDR3 is TGTGCCAGTACCGGAACTTGGGCCACAGATACGCAGTATTTT. Complete variable domain (other parts from reference TRBV19 and TRBJ2-3): DGGITQSPKYLFRKEGQNVTLSCEQNLNHDAMYWYRQDPGQGLRLIYYSQIVNDFQKGDIAEGYSVSREKKESFPLTVTSAQKNPTAFYLCASTGTWATDTQYFGPGTRLTVL.